This TCR beta chain is from a study of shared clonotypes between healthy human individuals. There are 15 residues in the CDR3. V lost 5 bases, J lost 4 bases, and 3 bases stayed unmatched. CDR1 is SGHTA, CDR2 FQGNSA, per germline. Profiling relied on immunoSEQ multiplex PCR, and the TCRdb table lists in-frame clones only, not all of them. This table has millions of clones, 85% to 95% appearing once. V gene TRBV7-2 combines with J gene TRBJ2-3; TRBD2 agrees at 13 bases. The sample taken for sequencing was naive CD4+ T cells sorted from blood. Regarding subset: CD45RA+ positively selected. This receptor was identified in a man in his late teens or twenties in good health. This chain's CDR3 is CASSRLAGGADTQYF. In nucleotides, the CDR3 is TGTGCCAGCAGCAGACTAGCGGGAGGAGCAGATACGCAGTATTTT.